These 27 T cell receptor beta chains were all obtained from the same sample, sequenced in a study of T cell repertoires and Cas9 in healthy adults (dated by TCRdb to about 2018). To prepare the library, the immunoSEQ multiplex PCR assay was applied. TCRdb provides this immuneACCESS table in a form limited to in-frame rearrangements. Some clones are lacking; in checked studies, under half of them reflect an unresolved V gene, and why the rest are absent is not known. The sample table holds about 15,000 clones, of which 89% were seen once. The leading ten clones occupy 1.5% of the sample. Sequencing input: Tregs (CD4+, CD25+, CD127-, CD137-, CD154-) from PBMCs; culture status not recorded. The source is a human donor in good health.

The chain joins TRBV9 to TRBJ1-5; 7 nucleotides match TRBD1. CDR1 and CDR2 from the germline V gene are SGDLS and YYNGEE. V gave up 1 base and J gave up 6 bases; unmatched junction bases: 4. There are 14 residues in the CDR3. The CDR3 protein is CASSVRWDSQPQHF. The CDR3 nucleotides are TGTGCCAGCAGCGTAAGGTGGGACAGTCAGCCCCAGCATTTT.

The chain employs TRBV7-3 and TRBJ1-1, with 7 bases matching TRBD1. Trimming removed 5 bases from V and 6 bases from J; junction bases left unmatched: 9. Germline CDR1 is SGHTA and CDR2 is FQGTGA. The CDR3 totals 14 residues. CDR3 DNA: TGTGCCAGCAGCCCCCAGACAGGGATGGCTGAAGCTTTCTTT. This translates into CASSPQTGMAEAFF.

V gene TRBV29-1 combines with J gene TRBJ1-1; D is unresolved. V lost 6 bases and J lost 11, with 13 bases in between. The CDR3 covers 10 residues. Germline V gene sequence: CDR1 SQVTM, CDR2 ANQGSEA. CDR3 coding DNA: TGCAGCGTCAACATCCGAGGGGCTTTCTTT. The encoded protein is CSVNIRGAFF.

The chain links TRBV5-5 to TRBJ1-2; perhaps TRBD1 as D (5 bases). The V end lost 2 bases, the J end lost 4 bases, and 18 bases lay between the germline ends. Germline V gene data show CDR1 as SGHKS and CDR2 as YYEKEE (reference sequence). This CDR3 is built from 16 residues. This CDR3 is CASSLRSDRVIYGYTF. DNA of the CDR3: TGTGCCAGCAGCTTAAGGTCCGACAGAGTCATCTATGGCTACACCTTC. Using reference TRBV5-5 and TRBJ1-2 for the parts outside the CDR3, the full variable domain is DAGVTQSPTHLIKTRGQQVTLRCSPISGHKSVSWYQQVLGQGPQFIFQYYEKEERGRGNFPDRFSARQFPNYSSELNVNALLLGDSALYLCASSLRSDRVIYGYTFGSGTRLTVV.

The rearrangement joins TRBV19 to TRBJ1-5; 7 bases are shared with TRBD1. The CDR3 contains 13 residues. Germline lookup yields CDR1 LNHDA and CDR2 SQIVND (reference sequence). The junction had 11 bases not matched to a gene; V was cut back by 7 bases and J by 11 bases. This CDR3 is CASMGTESESQHF. The DNA for the CDR3 is TGTGCCAGTATGGGGACAGAGTCGGAGTCCCAGCATTTT.

A note on this clone: The same CDR3 arises from other DNA sequences in this sample as well. The V call is TRBV7-9, the J call TRBJ1-2; 9 bases are shared with TRBD1. Trimming removed 4 bases from V and 5 bases from J; junction bases left unmatched: 8. CDR3 length: 15 residues. Per the germline V gene, CDR1 is SEHNR and CDR2 is FQNEAQ (reference sequence). The chain's CDR3 is CASSWTRGQGYGYTF. The CDR3 DNA reads TGTGCCAGCAGCTGGACTAGGGGACAGGGATATGGCTACACCTTC.

The chain recombines TRBV19 with TRBJ1-5, with D tentatively TRBD1 (5 bases). The germline V gene encodes CDR1 LNHDA and CDR2 SQIVND (reference sequence). V was trimmed by 8 bases and J by 15 bases, leaving 23 bases between them. The CDR3 totals 13 residues. The CDR3 sequence: CASGATRGSPGHF. CDR3 sequence (DNA): TGTGCCAGTGGGGCCACCCGGGGCAGCCCCGGGCATTTT.

V usage is TRBV19 and J usage is TRBJ2-2; the D gene could be TRBD1 or TRBD2 (5 bases each). Germline V lookup: CDR1 LNHDA, CDR2 SQIVND (reference sequence). V was cut by 8 bases and J by 1 base, with 14 bases left in between. CDR3 size: 15 residues. CDR3 nucleotides: TGTGCCAGTGCTAAGGGGAGCCGGAACACCGGGGAGCTGTTTTTT. This encodes CASAKGSRNTGELFF.

The chain combines TRBV5-6 with TRBJ2-2; 8 nucleotides agree with TRBD2. This CDR3 is 17 amino acids long. Trimming at V came to 1 base and at J to 4 bases, leaving 9 bases not matched to a gene. CDR1 and CDR2 from the germline V gene are SGHDT and YYEEEE. The CDR3 here is CASSLTWTSRSTGELFF. CDR3 nucleotide sequence: TGTGCCAGCAGCTTGACCTGGACTAGCAGGTCCACCGGGGAGCTGTTTTTT.

This chain links TRBV7-3 with TRBJ2-3, with TRBD2 matching over 14 bases. V lost 5 bases, J lost 6 bases, and 16 bases stayed unmatched. This CDR3 region has 19 residues. Germline V lookup: CDR1 SGHTA, CDR2 FQGTGA. This CDR3 is CASSLKGLAGVRPTDTQYF. CDR3 DNA sequence: TGTGCCAGCAGCCTGAAGGGACTAGCGGGAGTTCGCCCTACGGATACGCAGTATTTT.

This chain links TRBV20-1 with TRBJ2-1, with D maybe TRBD1 (5 bases). CDR3 length: 10 amino acids. In germline, CDR1 is DFQATT, CDR2 SNEGSKA (reference sequence). The V gene lost 6 bases and the J gene lost 6 bases, with 6 bases spanning the gap. The CDR3 is CSATGNEQFF. In DNA form, the CDR3 reads TGCAGTGCCACAGGCAATGAGCAGTTCTTC.

The chain has TRBV28 and TRBJ1-4, with D tentatively TRBD1 (6 bases). The CDR3 covers 13 residues. Trimming cost V 7 bases and J 7 bases, with 13 bases left between them. The germline V gene has CDR1 MDHEN and CDR2 SYDVKM. CDR3 sequence: CASIGGAGEKLFF. Here the CDR3 DNA reads TGTGCCAGCATCGGGGGGGCCGGTGAAAAACTGTTTTTT. Together with reference TRBV28 and TRBJ1-4, the CDR3 gives the full variable domain: DVKVTQSSRYLVKRTGEKVFLECVQDMDHENMFWYRQDPGLGLRLIYFSYDVKMKEKGDIPEGYSVSREKKERFSLILESASTNQTSMYLCASIGGAGEKLFFGSGTQLSVL.

This clone is termed medium-sized. V is TRBV5-4 and J is TRBJ2-7; 7 bases are a match to TRBD1. With 1 base clipped from V and 5 bases from J, the junction kept 6 bases outside the gene matches. Germline V lookup: CDR1 SGHNT, CDR2 YYREEE (reference sequence). The CDR3 length is 14 residues. The CDR3 sequence: CASSLTDRTHEQYF. In DNA form, the CDR3 reads TGTGCCAGCAGCTTGACGGACAGGACCCACGAGCAGTACTTC. Full variable domain (outside the CDR3, taken from reference TRBV5-4 and TRBJ2-7): ETGVTQSPTHLIKTRGQQVTLRCSSQSGHNTVSWYQQALGQGPQFIFQYYREEENGRGNFPPRFSGLQFPNYSSELNVNALELDDSALYLCASSLTDRTHEQYFGPGTRLTVT.

J is TRBJ1-4 and V is TRBV29-1; 7 bases match TRBD1. The CDR3 is 15 residues long. Germline V gives CDR1 SQVTM, CDR2 ANQGSEA. V lost 6 bases and J lost 6; bases outside the gene matches: 13. The CDR3 sequence is CSVSDDRAGYEKLFF. Written as DNA, the CDR3 is TGCAGCGTCTCCGACGACAGGGCCGGTTATGAAAAACTGTTTTTT.

V and J are TRBV11-3 and TRBJ2-3, with D maybe TRBD2 (5 bases). Deletions cut 0 bases from V and 10 bases from J, with 14 bases between. Germline CDR1 reads SGHNT; CDR2 reads YENEEA. The CDR3 consists of 14 residues. The CDR3 protein is CASSLDLSGGAQYF. CDR3 DNA sequence: TGTGCCAGCAGCTTAGATCTGAGCGGAGGAGCGCAGTATTTT.

V is TRBV11-3 and J is TRBJ2-7; TRBD1 aligns across 7 bases. Trimming took 5 bases from V and 3 from J; bases not matched to a gene: 10. The CDR3 length is 15 residues. Germline loops: CDR1 SGHNT, CDR2 YENEEA. CDR3 bases: TGTGCCAGCAGCCCCGGGACAGTCCGGAACTACGAGCAGTACTTC. Amino acids: CASSPGTVRNYEQYF.

In its sample, this clone was seen once. The V and J genes are TRBV11-3 and TRBJ1-1; 8 nucleotides match TRBD1. Germline CDR1 and CDR2: SGHNT and YENEEA. Losses at the gene ends were 4 bases for V and 1 base for J; bases not matched to a gene: 5. The length of the CDR3 is 15 residues. The DNA of the CDR3 is TGTGCCAGCAGCTCGCTGACAGGGGAGAACACTGAAGCTTTCTTT. It yields the protein CASSSLTGENTEAFF.

In this sample, this clone turned up a few times. V is TRBV5-6 and J is TRBJ2-1; 7 bases fit TRBD1. V was clipped by 3 bases and J by 4 bases; unmatched bases: 1. Germline V gene data show CDR1 as SGHDT and CDR2 as YYEEEE. CDR3 length: 13 amino acids. In DNA, the CDR3 is TGTGCCAGCAGCTGGGGACAGTACAATGAGCAGTTCTTC. Amino acids: CASSWGQYNEQFF.

This chain joins TRBV2 and TRBJ2-2; 7 nucleotides match TRBD1. After removal of 11 bases from V and 7 bases from J, the junction contained 4 bases not matched to a gene. From germline, CDR1 is SNHLY and CDR2 FYNNEI. The CDR3 is 11 residues long. This CDR3 is CAARDSGELFF. CDR3 nucleotide sequence: TGTGCCGCGAGGGACAGCGGGGAGCTGTTTTTT.

This chain joins TRBV28 and TRBJ2-3, with TRBD1 matching over 7 bases. Trimming at V came to 3 bases and at J to 2 bases, leaving 5 bases not matched to a gene. From germline, CDR1 is MDHEN and CDR2 SYDVKM. This CDR3 is 15 amino acids long. Here the CDR3 reads CASSFMDRLTDTQYF. As DNA, the CDR3 is TGTGCCAGCAGTTTTATGGACAGGCTCACAGATACGCAGTATTTT.

V is TRBV7-9 and J is TRBJ1-1, with TRBD1 matching over 8 bases. The CDR3 loop spans 14 amino acids. The germline CDR1 and CDR2 sequences are SEHNR and FQNEAQ (reference sequence). Trimming removed 4 bases from V and 2 bases from J; junction bases left unmatched: 3. The CDR3 DNA sequence: TGTGCCAGCAGCTGGGGACAGGTTAACACTGAAGCTTTCTTT. This sequence encodes CASSWGQVNTEAFF.

V gene TRBV11-3 combines with J gene TRBJ1-2; 9 nucleotides line up with TRBD1. Looked up from germline, CDR1 is SGHNT and CDR2 is YENEEA. Trimming removed 1 base from V and 4 bases from J; junction bases left unmatched: 4. This CDR3 region has 15 residues. This CDR3 is CASSLVGTGPYGYTF. The CDR3, as DNA: TGTGCCAGCAGCTTAGTCGGGACAGGGCCCTATGGCTACACCTTC.

This chain links TRBV4-2 with TRBJ2-5; TRBD2 aligns across 9 bases. V lost 4 bases to trimming and J lost 2 bases; unmatched junction nucleotides: 2. The CDR3 is 14 residues long. Germline V gene data show CDR1 as LGHNA and CDR2 as YNFKEQ. CDR3 loop: CASSPGLAQETQYF. The DNA of the CDR3 is TGTGCCAGCAGCCCAGGACTAGCGCAAGAGACCCAGTACTTC.

The chain links TRBV7-6 to TRBJ1-2, with TRBD1 matching over 8 bases. V shed 5 bases and J 9 bases; nucleotides not matched to a gene: 8. This CDR3 has 13 amino acids. From germline, CDR1 is SGHVS and CDR2 FNYEAQ. CDR3 sequence (DNA): TGTGCCAGCAGCCAAGGACAGGGTGGTAGCTACACCTTC. Its protein product is CASSQGQGGSYTF. The full variable domain, in which reference TRBV7-6 and TRBJ1-2 provide the parts outside the CDR3, is GAGVSQSPRYKVTKRGQDVALRCDPISGHVSLYWYRQALGQGPEFLTYFNYEAQQDKSGLPNDRFSAERPEGSISTLTIQRTEQRDSAMYRCASSQGQGGSYTFGSGTRLTVV.

The chain uses TRBV7-6 and TRBJ2-3; D gene ambiguous. Germline CDR1 and CDR2: SGHVS and FNYEAQ. The CDR3 is 11 amino acids. The ends were cut back, 2 bases at V and 3 bases at J, with 0 bases in the middle. This CDR3 reads CASSLTDTQYF. CDR3 sequence (DNA): TGTGCCAGCAGCTTAACAGATACGCAGTATTTT.

V gene TRBV10-3 combines with J gene TRBJ2-3, with 8 positions matching TRBD2. From germline, CDR1 is ENHRY and CDR2 SYGVKD. This CDR3 is 17 amino acids long. Trimming removed 2 bases from V and 2 bases from J; junction bases left unmatched: 9. This CDR3 is CAISEPTQREYTDTQYF. In nucleotides, the CDR3 is TGTGCCATCAGTGAGCCGACCCAGCGGGAGTACACAGATACGCAGTATTTT.

This clone was observed a single time. CDR3 loop: CASSQAELADSYNEQFF. In DNA form, the CDR3 reads TGTGCCAGCAGCCAAGCAGAATTAGCTGACTCCTACAATGAGCAGTTCTTC. This chain connects TRBV7-8 to TRBJ2-1; no reliable D call. In germline, CDR1 is SGHVS, CDR2 FQNEAQ. Trimming removed 5 bases at V and 0 bases at J, with 17 bases between. This CDR3 region has 17 residues.